This T cell receptor (beta chain) appears in the sequencing data of a study of breast tumors, draining lymph nodes, adjacent tissues. This clonotype was detected ten times or more. Its cognate antigen is unknown. Findings and limits, study-wide: Most tumor T cells seemingly derive from lymph node, then expand in tumor. Tumor TCR diversity was below lymph nodes but above nontumor tissue. Luminal-like breast cancer showed significantly higher tumor–nontumor repertoire similarity than basal-like.

Samples came from axillary lymph nodes draining the breast cancer. Each CDR3 protein gets one entry after TCRdb re-called the multiplex PCR reads with MiXCR. The sample lists around 230,000 distinct CDR3 sequences, less than 40% occurring once. The length of the CDR3 is 12 residues. CDR1 is SGHVS, CDR2 FQNEAQ, per germline. Trimming took off 3 bases at V and 6 bases at J, with 9 bases between the two ends. Sequences were obtained from axillary lymph node tissue. This sequence originates from a female donor with breast cancer. Some clones in this sample may be carry-over from other donors' samples. The chain has TRBV7-8 and TRBJ2-7; D is perhaps TRBD2 (5 bases). The CDR3 nucleotides read TGTGCCAGCAGCTTTTCTCGGGGCGAGCAGTACTTC. It codes for CASSFSRGEQYF.